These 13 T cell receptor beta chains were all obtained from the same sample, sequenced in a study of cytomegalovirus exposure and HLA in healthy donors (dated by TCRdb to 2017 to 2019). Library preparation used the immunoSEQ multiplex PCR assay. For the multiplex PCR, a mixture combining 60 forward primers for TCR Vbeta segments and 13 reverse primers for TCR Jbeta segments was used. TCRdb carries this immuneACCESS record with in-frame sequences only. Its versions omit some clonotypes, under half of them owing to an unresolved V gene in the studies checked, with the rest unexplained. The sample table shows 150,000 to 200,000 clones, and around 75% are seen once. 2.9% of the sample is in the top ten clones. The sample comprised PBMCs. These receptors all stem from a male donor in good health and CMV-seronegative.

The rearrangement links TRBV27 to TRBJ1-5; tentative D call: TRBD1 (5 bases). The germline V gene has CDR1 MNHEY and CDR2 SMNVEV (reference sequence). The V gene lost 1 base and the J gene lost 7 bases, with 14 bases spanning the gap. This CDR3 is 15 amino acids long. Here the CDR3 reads CASSLFRGLNQPQHF. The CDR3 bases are TGTGCCAGCAGTTTATTTCGGGGGTTAAACCAGCCCCAGCATTTT.

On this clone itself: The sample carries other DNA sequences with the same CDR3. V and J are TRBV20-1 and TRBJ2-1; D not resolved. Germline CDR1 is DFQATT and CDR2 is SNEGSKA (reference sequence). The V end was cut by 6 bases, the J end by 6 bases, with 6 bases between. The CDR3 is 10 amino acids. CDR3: CSAQFNEQFF. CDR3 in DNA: TGCAGTGCCCAGTTCAATGAGCAGTTCTTC.

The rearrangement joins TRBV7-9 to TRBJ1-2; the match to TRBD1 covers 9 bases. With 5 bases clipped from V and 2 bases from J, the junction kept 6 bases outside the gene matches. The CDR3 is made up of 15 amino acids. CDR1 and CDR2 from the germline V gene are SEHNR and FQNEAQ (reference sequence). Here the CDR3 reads CASSPPGTGNYGYTF. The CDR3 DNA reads TGTGCCAGCAGCCCCCCCGGGACAGGGAACTATGGCTACACCTTC.

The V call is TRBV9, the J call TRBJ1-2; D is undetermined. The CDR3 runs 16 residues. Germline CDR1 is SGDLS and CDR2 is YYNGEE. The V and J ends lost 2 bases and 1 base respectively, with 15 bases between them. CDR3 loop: CASSVGGRSGNYGYTF. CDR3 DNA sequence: TGTGCCAGCAGCGTGGGTGGGAGGTCCGGTAACTATGGCTACACCTTC.

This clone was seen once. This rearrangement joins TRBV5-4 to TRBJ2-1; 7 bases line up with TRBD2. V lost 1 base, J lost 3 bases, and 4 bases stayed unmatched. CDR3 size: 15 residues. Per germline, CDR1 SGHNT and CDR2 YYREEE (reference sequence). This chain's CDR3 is CASSLPQRGYNEQFF. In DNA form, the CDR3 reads TGTGCCAGCAGCTTGCCCCAGCGGGGCTACAATGAGCAGTTCTTC.

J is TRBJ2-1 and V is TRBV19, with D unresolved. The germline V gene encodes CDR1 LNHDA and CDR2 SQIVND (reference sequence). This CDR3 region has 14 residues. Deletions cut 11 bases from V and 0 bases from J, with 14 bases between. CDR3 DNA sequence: TGTGCCTCAGCGATGGAGAGCTCCTACAATGAGCAGTTCTTC. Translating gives CASAMESSYNEQFF.

For the CDR3, the DNA is TGTGCCCACTATCAGGGCGGGAGCACTGAAGCTTTCTTT. It translates to CAHYQGGSTEAFF. The genes are TRBV28 and TRBJ1-1; D perhaps matches TRBD1 (5 bases). Trimming shortened V by 11 bases and J by 4 bases, and 17 bases separated the two germline ends. This CDR3 contains 13 residues. Germline CDR1 reads MDHEN; CDR2 reads SYDVKM.

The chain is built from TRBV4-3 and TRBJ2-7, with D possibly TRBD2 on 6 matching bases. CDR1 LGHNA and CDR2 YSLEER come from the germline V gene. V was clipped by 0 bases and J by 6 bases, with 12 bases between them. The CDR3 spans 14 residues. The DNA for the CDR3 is TGCGCCAGCAGCCAAGATCCCGGGAGAAGCGAGCAGTACTTC. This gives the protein CASSQDPGRSEQYF.

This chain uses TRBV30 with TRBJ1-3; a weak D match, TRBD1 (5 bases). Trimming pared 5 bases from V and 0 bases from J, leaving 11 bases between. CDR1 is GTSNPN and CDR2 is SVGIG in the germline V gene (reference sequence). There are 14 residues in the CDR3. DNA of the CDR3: TGTGCCTGGGGAGGGGAGGGCTCTGGAAACACCATATATTTT. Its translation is CAWGGEGSGNTIYF.

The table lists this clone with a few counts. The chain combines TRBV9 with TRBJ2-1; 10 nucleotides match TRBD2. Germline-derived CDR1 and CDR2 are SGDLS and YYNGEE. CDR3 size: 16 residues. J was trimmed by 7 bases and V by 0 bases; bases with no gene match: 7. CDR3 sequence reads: CASSVVQRGGRNEQFF. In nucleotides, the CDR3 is TGTGCCAGCAGCGTAGTTCAGCGGGGGGGCCGGAATGAGCAGTTCTTC.

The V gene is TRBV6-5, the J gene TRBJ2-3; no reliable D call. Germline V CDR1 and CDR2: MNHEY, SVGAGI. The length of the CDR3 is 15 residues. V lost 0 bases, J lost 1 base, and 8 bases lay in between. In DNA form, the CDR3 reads TGTGCCAGCAGTTACTCCAAGCATCGCACAGATACGCAGTATTTT. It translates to CASSYSKHRTDTQYF.

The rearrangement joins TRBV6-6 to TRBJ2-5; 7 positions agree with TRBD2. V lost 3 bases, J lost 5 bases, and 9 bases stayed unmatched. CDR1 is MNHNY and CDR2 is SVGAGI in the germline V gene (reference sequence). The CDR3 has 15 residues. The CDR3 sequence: CASSYGREGRETQYF. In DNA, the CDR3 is TGTGCCAGCAGTTATGGCAGGGAGGGCAGGGAGACCCAGTACTTC.

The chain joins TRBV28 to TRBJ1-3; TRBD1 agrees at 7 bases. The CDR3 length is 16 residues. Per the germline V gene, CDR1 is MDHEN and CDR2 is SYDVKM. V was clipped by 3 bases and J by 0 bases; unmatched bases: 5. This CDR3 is CASSLWTGDSGNTIYF. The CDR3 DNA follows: TGTGCCAGCAGTTTGTGGACAGGAGACTCTGGAAACACCATATATTTT.